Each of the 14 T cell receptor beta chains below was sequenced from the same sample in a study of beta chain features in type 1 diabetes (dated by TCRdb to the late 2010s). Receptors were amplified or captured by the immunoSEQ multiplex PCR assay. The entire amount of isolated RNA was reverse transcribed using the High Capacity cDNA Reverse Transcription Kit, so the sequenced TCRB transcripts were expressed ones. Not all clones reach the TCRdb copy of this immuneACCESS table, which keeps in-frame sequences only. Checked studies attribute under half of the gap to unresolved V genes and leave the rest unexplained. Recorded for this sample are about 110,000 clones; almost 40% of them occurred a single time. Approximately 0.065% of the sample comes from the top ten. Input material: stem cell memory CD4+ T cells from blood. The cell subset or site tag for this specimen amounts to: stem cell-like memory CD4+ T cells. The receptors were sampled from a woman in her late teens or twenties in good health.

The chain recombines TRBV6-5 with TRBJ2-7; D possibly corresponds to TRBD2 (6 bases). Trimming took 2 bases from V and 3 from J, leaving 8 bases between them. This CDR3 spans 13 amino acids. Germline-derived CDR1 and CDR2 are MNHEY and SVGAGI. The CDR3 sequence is CASSYGGLYEQYF. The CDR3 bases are TGTGCCAGCAGTTACGGGGGACTCTACGAGCAGTACTTC.

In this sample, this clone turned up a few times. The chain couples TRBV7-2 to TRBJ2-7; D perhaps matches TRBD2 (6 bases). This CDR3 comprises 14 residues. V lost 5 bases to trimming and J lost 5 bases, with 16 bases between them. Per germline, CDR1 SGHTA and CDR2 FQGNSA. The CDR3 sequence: CASSKWGELHEQYF. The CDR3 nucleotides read TGTGCCAGCAGCAAGTGGGGGGAGTTACACGAGCAGTACTTC.

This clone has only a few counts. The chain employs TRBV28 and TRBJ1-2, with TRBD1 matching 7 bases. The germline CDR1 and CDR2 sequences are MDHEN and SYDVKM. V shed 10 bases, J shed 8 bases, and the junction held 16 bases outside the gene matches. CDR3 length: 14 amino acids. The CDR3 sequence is CAIQPFRDSRGYTF. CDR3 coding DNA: TGTGCCATACAACCATTCCGGGACAGTAGGGGCTACACCTTC.

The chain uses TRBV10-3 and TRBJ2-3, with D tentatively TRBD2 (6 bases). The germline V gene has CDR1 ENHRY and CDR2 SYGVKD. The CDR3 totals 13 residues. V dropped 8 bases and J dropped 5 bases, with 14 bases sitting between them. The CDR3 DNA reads TGTGCCATCCACGGGAGTAACGGAGATACGCAGTATTTT. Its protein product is CAIHGSNGDTQYF.

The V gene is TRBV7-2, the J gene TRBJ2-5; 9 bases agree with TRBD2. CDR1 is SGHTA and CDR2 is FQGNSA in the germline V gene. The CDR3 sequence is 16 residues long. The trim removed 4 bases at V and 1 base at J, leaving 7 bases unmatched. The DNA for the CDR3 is TGTGCCAGCAGCTCCAGGCGACTAGCGGTCCAAGAGACCCAGTACTTC. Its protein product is CASSSRRLAVQETQYF.

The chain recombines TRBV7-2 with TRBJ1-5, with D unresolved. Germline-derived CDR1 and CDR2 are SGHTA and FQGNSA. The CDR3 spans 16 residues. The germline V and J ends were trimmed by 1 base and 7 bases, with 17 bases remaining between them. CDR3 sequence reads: CASSLGWGALTQPQHF. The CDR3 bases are TGTGCCAGCAGCTTAGGGTGGGGAGCATTGACGCAGCCCCAGCATTTT.

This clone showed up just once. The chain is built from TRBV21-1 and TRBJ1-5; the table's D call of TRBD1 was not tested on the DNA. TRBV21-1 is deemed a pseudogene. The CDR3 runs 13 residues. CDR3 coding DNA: TGTGCCAGCAGCAAACAGGGTAGCCAGCCCCAGCATTTT. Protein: CASSKQGSQPQHF.

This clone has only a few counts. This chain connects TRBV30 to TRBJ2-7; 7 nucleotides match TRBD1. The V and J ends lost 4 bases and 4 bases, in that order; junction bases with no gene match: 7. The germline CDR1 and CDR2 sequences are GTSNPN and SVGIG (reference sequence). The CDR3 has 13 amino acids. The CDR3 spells CAWNSNRGYEQYF. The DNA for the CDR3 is TGTGCCTGGAACTCCAACAGGGGATACGAGCAGTACTTC.

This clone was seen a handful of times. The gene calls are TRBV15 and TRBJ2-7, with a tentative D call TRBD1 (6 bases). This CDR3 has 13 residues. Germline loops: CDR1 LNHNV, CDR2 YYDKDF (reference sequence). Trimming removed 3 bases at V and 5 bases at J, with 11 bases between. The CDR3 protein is CATSSRRDNEQYF. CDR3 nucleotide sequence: TGTGCCACCAGCAGTCGCAGGGACAACGAGCAGTACTTC.

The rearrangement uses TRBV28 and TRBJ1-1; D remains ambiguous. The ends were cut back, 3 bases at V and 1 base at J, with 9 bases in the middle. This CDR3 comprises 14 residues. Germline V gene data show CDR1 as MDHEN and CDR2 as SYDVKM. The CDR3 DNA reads TGTGCCAGCAGTTTTTTATCTCCGAACACTGAAGCTTTCTTT. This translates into CASSFLSPNTEAFF.

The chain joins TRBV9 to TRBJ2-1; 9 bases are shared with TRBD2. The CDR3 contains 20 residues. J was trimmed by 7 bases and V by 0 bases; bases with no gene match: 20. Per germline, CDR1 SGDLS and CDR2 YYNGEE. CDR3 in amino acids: CASSVGFWGTSQRGINEQFF. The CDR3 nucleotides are TGTGCCAGCAGCGTAGGGTTTTGGGGGACTAGCCAGAGGGGAATAAATGAGCAGTTCTTC. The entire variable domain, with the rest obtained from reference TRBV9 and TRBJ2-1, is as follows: DSGVTQTPKHLITATGQRVTLRCSPRSGDLSVYWYQQSLDQGLQFLIQYYNGEERAKGNILERFSAQQFPDLHSELNLSSLELGDSALYFCASSVGFWGTSQRGINEQFFGPGTRLTVL.

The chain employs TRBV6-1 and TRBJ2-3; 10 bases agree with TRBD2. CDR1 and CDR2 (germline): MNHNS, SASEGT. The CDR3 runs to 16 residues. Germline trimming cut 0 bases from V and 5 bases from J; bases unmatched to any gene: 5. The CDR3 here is CASSEALAGVGDTQYF. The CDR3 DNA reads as TGTGCCAGCAGTGAAGCGCTAGCGGGAGTGGGAGATACGCAGTATTTT.

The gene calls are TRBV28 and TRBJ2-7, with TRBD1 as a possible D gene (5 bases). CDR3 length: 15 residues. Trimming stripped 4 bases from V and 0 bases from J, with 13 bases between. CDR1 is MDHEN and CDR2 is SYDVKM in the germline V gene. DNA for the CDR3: TGTGCCAGCAGTTATGTGGGGCCGAGCTCCTACGAGCAGTACTTC. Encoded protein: CASSYVGPSSYEQYF. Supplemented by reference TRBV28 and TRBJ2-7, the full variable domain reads DVKVTQSSRYLVKRTGEKVFLECVQDMDHENMFWYRQDPGLGLRLIYFSYDVKMKEKGDIPEGYSVSREKKERFSLILESASTNQTSMYLCASSYVGPSSYEQYFGPGTRLTVT.

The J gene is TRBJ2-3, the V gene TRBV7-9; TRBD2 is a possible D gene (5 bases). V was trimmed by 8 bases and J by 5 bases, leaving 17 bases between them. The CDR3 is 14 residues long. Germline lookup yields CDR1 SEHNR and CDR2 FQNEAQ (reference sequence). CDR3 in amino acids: CASVEGSGRDTQYF. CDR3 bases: TGTGCCAGCGTCGAGGGCAGCGGAAGAGATACGCAGTATTTT.